The rows below give T cell receptor beta chains drawn from one sample of a study of monozygotic twins with inflammatory bowel disease. TCRdb reprocessed the 5' RACE reads and keeps a single row for each CDR3 protein, giving no DNA. The table lists around 380,000 distinct CDR3 sequences. Specimen: blood. The origin of the receptors is a human donor with ulcerative colitis or Crohn's disease, or a healthy co-twin of an affected twin (not recorded which). Both conserved end residues are part of each CDR3.

TRBV3-1	TRBJ1-1	CASRPEAHNTEAFF
TRBV18	TRBJ2-5	CASSPPAGADLETQYF
TRBV29-1	TRBJ1-3	CSVEDRAGNTIYF
TRBV12-3/TRBV12-4	TRBJ2-3	CASSLYGTSTDTQYF
TRBV1	TRBJ1-1	CTSSQDHRDRDSFKIMNTEAFF
TRBV5-1	TRBJ1-1	CASSFTLNTEAFF
TRBV20-1	TRBJ2-3	CSARASDTQYF
TRBV11-3	TRBJ2-3	CASSNRTDTQYF
TRBV5-5	TRBJ1-5	CASSGRDSHQPQHF
TRBV10-3	TRBJ2-3	CAIRDHSTDTQYF
TRBV10-3	TRBJ2-3	CAISGAPLYTDTQYF
TRBV28	TRBJ2-5	CASSLNQLQETQYF
TRBV10-3	TRBJ2-2	CAISEGLAGTAGELFF
TRBV12-3/TRBV12-4	TRBJ1-2	CASSQNRAYGYTF
TRBV7-9	TRBJ1-3	CASSASTGNTIYF
TRBV6-2/TRBV6-3	TRBJ1-2	CASSYRQGSYGYTF
TRBV14	TRBJ2-1	CASSRSGRQQFF
TRBV6-2/TRBV6-3	TRBJ2-1	CASSSPGLQNYNEQFF
TRBV5-1	TRBJ2-5	CASSSGTGRQETQYF
TRBV3-1	TRBJ2-5	CVSSNGGLQETQYF
TRBV9	TRBJ2-4	CASSVVSGGQGTIQYF
TRBV3-1	TRBJ1-1	CASSQDLGFRGQENTEAFF
TRBV20-1	TRBJ2-1	CSARVTSGTYNEQFF
TRBV28	TRBJ2-3	CASVGAGRVDTQYF
TRBV5-4	TRBJ1-5	CASSAGTTDQPQHF
TRBV20-1	TRBJ2-7	CSARDSETGRYEQYF